Detailed here is one TCR beta chain. No antigen is known for it. This CDR3 comprises 13 residues. Germline CDR1 SGHTA, CDR2 FQGNSA. Trimming took off 1 base at V and 7 bases at J, with 11 bases between the two ends. TCRdb fed the RT-PCR reads into MiXCR, producing one record per CDR3 protein. The table shows around 500,000 distinct CDR3 sequences, with about 10% occurring only once. These data come from a study of response to subunit inactivated influenza vaccine. Findings and caveats of the study: Seasonal influenza vaccination, on each occasion, was suggested by the authors to recruit few new T cells.

The input for sequencing was PBMCs from blood, taken more than 35 days after vaccination. The sequence derives from a man in his fifties who received an inactivated influenza vaccine. This rearrangement joins TRBV7-2 to TRBJ2-7; weak D call: TRBD1 (5 bases). CDR3 DNA: TGTGCCAGCAGCTTAGGGGGCCGATTGGAGCAGTACTTC. Its translation is CASSLGGRLEQYF.